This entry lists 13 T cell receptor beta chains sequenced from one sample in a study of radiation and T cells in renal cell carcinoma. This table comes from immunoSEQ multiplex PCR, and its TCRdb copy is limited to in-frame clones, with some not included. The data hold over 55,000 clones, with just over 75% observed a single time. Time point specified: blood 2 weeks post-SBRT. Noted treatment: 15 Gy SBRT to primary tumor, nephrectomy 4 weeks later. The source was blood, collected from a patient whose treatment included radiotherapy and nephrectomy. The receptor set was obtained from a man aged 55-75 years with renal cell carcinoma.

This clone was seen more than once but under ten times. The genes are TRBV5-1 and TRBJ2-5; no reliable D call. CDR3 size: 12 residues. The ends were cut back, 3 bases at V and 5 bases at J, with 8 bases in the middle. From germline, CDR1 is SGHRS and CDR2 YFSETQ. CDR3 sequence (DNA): TGCGCCAGCAGCTCTGGTAGGGAGACCCAGTACTTC. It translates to CASSSGRETQYF.

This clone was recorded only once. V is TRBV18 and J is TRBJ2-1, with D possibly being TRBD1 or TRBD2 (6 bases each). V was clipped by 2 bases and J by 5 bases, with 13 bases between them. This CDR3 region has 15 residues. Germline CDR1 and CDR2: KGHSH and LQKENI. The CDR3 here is CASSPRGERNNEQFF. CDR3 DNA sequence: TGTGCCAGCTCACCAAGGGGGGAAAGGAACAATGAGCAGTTCTTC.

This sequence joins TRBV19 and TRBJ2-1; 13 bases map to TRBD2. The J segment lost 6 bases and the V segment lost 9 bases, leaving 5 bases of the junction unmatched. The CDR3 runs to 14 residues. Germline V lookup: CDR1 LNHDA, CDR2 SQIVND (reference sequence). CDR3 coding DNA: TGTGCCAGCGCGGGACTAGCGGGGACCAATGAGCAGTTCTTC. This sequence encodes CASAGLAGTNEQFF.

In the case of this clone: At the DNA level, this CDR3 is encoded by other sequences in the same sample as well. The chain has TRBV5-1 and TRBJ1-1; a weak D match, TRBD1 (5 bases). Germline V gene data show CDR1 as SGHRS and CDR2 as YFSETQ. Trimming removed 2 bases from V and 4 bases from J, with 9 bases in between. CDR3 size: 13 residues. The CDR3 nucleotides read TGCGCCAGCAGCTTAAGGGGCGGCACTGAAGCTTTCTTT. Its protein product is CASSLRGGTEAFF.

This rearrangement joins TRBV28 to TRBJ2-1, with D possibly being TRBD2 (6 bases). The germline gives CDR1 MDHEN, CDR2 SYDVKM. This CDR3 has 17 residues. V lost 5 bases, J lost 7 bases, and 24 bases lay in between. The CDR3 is CASSDRVYVGRVNEQFF. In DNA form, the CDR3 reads TGTGCCAGCAGTGATCGGGTCTATGTCGGGAGAGTAAATGAGCAGTTCTTC. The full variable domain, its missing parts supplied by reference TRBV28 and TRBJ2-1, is DVKVTQSSRYLVKRTGEKVFLECVQDMDHENMFWYRQDPGLGLRLIYFSYDVKMKEKGDIPEGYSVSREKKERFSLILESASTNQTSMYLCASSDRVYVGRVNEQFFGPGTRLTVL.

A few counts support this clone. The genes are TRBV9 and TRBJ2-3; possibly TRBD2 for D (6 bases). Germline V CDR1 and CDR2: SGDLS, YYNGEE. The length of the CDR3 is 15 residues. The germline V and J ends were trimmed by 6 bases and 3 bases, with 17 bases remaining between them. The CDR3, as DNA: TGTGCCAGCACCCTAGGACCCGGGAGTACAGATACGCAGTATTTT. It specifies CASTLGPGSTDTQYF.

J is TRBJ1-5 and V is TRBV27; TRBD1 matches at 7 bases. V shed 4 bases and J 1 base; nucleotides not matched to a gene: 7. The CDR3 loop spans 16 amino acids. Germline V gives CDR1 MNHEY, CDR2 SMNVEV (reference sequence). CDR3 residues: CASSSLTGTSNQPQHF. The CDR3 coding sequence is TGTGCCAGCAGTTCCTTGACAGGGACGAGCAATCAGCCCCAGCATTTT.

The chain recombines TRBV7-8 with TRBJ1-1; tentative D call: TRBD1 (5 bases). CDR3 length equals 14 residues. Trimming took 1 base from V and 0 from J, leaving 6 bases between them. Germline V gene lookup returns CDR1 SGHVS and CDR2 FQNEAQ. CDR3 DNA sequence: TGTGCCAGCAGCTTAGGACAGTTGAACACTGAAGCTTTCTTT. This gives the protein CASSLGQLNTEAFF.

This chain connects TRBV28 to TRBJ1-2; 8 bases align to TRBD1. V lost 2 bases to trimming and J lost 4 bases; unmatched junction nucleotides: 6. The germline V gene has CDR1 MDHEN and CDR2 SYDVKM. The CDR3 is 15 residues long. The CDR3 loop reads CASSLTGGRGYGYTF. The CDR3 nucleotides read TGTGCCAGCAGTTTAACAGGGGGGCGGGGCTATGGCTACACCTTC.

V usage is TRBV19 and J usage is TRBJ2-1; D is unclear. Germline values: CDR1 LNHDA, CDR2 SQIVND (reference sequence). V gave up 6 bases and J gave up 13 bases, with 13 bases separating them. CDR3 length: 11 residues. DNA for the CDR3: TGTGCCAGTAGCGAACAAGAAAAACAGTTCTTC. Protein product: CASSEQEKQFF.

The CDR3 DNA reads TGCAGCGTCGAACGGGACAGGGACACTGAAGCTTTCTTT. Amino acid sequence: CSVERDRDTEAFF. The chain couples TRBV29-1 to TRBJ1-1, with 9 positions matching TRBD1. This CDR3 spans 13 amino acids. CDR1 and CDR2 from the germline V gene are SQVTM and ANQGSEA. With V trimmed by 6 bases and J by 3 bases, 5 bases remained unmatched.

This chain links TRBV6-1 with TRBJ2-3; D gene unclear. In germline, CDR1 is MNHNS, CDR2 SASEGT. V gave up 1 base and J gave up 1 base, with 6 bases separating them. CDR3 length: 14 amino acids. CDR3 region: CASSEGAGTDTQYF. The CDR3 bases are TGTGCCAGCAGTGAAGGGGCCGGCACAGATACGCAGTATTTT.

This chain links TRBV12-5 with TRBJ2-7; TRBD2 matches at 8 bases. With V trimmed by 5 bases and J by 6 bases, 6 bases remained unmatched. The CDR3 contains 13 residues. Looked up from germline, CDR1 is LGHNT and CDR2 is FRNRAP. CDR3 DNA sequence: TGTGCTAGTGGTCCCGGGACTAGTCTCGAGCAGTACGTC. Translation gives CASGPGTSLEQYV.